This TCR beta chain was recorded in a study of spatial heterogeneity in lung cancer (dated by TCRdb to about 2019). Regarding the study in general: Beta-chain transcripts were consistently detected in greater numbers than alpha-chain transcripts, which likely reflects a higher abundance of beta-chain transcripts. In the raw uncorrected reads, each unique combination of TCR and UMI appeared on average more than ten times. In non-small cell lung cancer, the study made a quantitative comparison of TCR alpha and beta repertoires among multiple tumor regions, matched nontumor lung and blood. TCR repertoire features were related to nonsynonymous mutation counts determined by whole-exome sequencing of tumor tissue. At surgery, both alpha and beta chains were TCR-sequenced in under 250 tumor regions, about 64 matched nontumor lung samples and 56 PBMC samples. Broad study findings and their caveats: Ubiquitous expanded tumor TCRs were found in blood more often at tumor resection than at routine follow-up. Confirming at a functional level the hypothesis that regional TCRs recognize regional mutations was considered to require additional single-cell paired TCR alpha and beta sequencing.

The germline V gene (reference sequence) specifies SEHNR as CDR1 and FQNEAQ as CDR2. V trim: 5 bases; J trim: 4 bases; unmatched bases: 11. From the cysteine through the phenylalanine, the CDR3 covers 15 amino acids. Of all the DNA, just the CDR3 is kept, 45 bases in frame from base 1. The time point label for this specimen denotes: sample taken at primary tumor resection. TCR sequencing used whole RNA extracted from tumor and nontumor lung tissue, or from cryopreserved PBMC samples, without cell sorting. Donors were over 60 patients with early-stage, untreated non-small cell lung cancer from the lung TRACERx cohort. A patient was chosen for TCR sequencing only when enough RNA was available from at least two tumor regions. This clonotype is medium-sized (0.01 to 0.1%) in its sample. Its recognized antigen is unknown. Base qualities are not provided; no much larger clone lies one nucleotide away. The library came from 5' RACE. Sequencing instrument: NextSeq 500. In the TCR library protocol, a unique molecular identifier was attached to each TCR cDNA molecule so that PCR and sequencing errors could be corrected. Under the source paper's analysis protocol: TCR identification, UMI-based error correction and CDR3 extraction were all carried out with Decombinator tools. TCRs above a frequency of 2 per 1,000, corresponding to the top 1% of the tumor frequency distribution, were defined as expanded. Renyi diversity was calculated using the R vegan package after each repertoire was subsampled 100 times to 5,000 TCRs. CDR3 similarity networks were built from amino acid triplet string-kernel similarity, with CDR3s being connected when pairwise similarity was above 0.82. The public reads were reprocessed in TCRdb via fastp at Q25 and MiXCR, keeping in-frame beta chains. Rows are combined by CDR3 protein, so each entry shows the most common genes and DNA. It is TCRdb's table, rather than the study itself, that gives the V and J calls and clone size. The sample table holds under 20,000 distinct CDR3 sequences, of which around 19% were seen once. Together, the top ten hold around 15% of the sample.

Specimen: PBMCs, collected at surgery. The clonotype originates from a male donor with early-stage non-small cell lung cancer. The V gene is TRBV7-9 and the J gene is TRBJ2-7; TRBD2 matches 7 bases in the middle. The DNA reads as follows: TGTGCCAGCAGCCCCAGAGAGGGAGGGGTGTACGAGCAGTACTTC. Its protein reads: CASSPREGGVYEQYF.